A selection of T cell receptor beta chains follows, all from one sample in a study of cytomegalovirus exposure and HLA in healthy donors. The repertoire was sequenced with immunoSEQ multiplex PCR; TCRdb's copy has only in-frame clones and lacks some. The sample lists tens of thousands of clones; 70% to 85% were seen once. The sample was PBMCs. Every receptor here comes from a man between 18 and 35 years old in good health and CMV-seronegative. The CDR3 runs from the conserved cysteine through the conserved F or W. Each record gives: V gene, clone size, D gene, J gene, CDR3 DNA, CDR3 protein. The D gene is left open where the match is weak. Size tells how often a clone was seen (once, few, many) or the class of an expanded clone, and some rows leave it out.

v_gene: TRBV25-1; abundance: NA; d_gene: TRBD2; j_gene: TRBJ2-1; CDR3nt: TGTGCCAGCAGTCCTCCGGGACTAGCGAGAGATGAGCAGTTCTTC; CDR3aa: CASSPPGLARDEQFF
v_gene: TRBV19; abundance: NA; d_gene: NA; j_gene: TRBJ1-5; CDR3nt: TGTGCCAGTAGCTCCGCGCACAGGGCAAACAATCAGCCCCAGCATTTT; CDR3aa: CASSSAHRANNQPQHF
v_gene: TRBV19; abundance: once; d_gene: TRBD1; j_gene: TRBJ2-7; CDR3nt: TGTGCCAGTAGTGGACCGACAGGGTACTACGAGCAGTACTTC; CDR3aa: CASSGPTGYYEQYF
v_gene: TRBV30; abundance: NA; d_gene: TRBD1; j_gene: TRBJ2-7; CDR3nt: TGTGCCTGGAGCCGCGCCCCGACAGGGGGGCAGTACTTC; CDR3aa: CAWSRAPTGGQYF
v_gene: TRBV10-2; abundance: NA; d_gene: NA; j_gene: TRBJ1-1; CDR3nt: TGCGCCAGCAGTGAGGTGTACTCCGACACTGAAGCTTTCTTT; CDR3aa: CASSEVYSDTEAFF
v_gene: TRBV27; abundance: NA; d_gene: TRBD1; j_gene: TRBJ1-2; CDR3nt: TGTGCCAGCTTCGACAGGGGCGCCGGTGGGGGGCTACACCTACTCTTC; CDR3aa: CASFDRGAGGGLHLLF
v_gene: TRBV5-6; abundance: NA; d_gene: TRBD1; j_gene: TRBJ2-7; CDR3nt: TGTGCCAGCAGCTTCTCCCGGGACAGTCAGTACTTC; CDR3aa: CASSFSRDSQYF
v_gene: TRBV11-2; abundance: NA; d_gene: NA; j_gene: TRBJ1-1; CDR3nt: TGTGCCAGCAGCGTCTACCCTAGAGAGCAAGCTTTCTTT; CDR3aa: CASSVYPREQAFF
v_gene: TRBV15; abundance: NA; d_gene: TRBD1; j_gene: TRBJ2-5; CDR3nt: TGTGCCACCAGCCCCGACAGGGGGGGCAGAGAGACCCAGTACTTC; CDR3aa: CATSPDRGGRETQYF
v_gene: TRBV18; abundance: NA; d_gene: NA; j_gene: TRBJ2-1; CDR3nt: TGTGCCAGCTCACAGCAGGATGCCTTATCCTACAATGAGCAGTTCTTC; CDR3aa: CASSQQDALSYNEQFF
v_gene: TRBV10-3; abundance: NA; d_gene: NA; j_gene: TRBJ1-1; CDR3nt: TGTGCCATCAGTCCCAGGGATTACACTGAAGCTTTCTTT; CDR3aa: CAISPRDYTEAFF
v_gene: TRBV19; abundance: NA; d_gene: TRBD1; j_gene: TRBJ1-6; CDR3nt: TGTGCCAGTCGTAGGACAGGTGACAATTCACCCCTCCACTTT; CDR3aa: CASRRTGDNSPLHF
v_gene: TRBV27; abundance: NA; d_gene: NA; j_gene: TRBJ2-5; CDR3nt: TGTGCCAGCAATCAAGGGGGGGATCAAGAGACCCAGTACTTC; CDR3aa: CASNQGGDQETQYF
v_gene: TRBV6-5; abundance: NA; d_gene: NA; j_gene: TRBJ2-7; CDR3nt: TGTGCCAGCAGTTACTCGACGGGGGGCGGTGGCCACGAGCAGTACTTC; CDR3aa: CASSYSTGGGGHEQYF
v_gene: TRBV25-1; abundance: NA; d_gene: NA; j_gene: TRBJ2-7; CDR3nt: TGTGCCAGCAGTGCGCCTATGTCAGGGAACTACGAGCAGTACTTC; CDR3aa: CASSAPMSGNYEQYF
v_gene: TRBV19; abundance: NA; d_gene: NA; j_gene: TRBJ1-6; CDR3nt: TGTGCCAGTAGGGATCCGGGGAATTCACCCCTCCACTTT; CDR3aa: CASRDPGNSPLHF
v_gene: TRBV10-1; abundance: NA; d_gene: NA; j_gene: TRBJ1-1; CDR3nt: TGCGCCAGCAGTGAGTCGAGGGACACTGAAGCTTTCTTT; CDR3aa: CASSESRDTEAFF
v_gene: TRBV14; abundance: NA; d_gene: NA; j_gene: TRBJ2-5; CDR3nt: TGTGCCAGCAGCCAAGCGGTGACCCAGTACTTC; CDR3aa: CASSQAVTQYF
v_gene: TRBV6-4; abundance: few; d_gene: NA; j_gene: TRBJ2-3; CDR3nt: TGTGCCAGCAGTGAGACAAGCGGAGCTCCTGATACGCAGTATTTT; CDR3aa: CASSETSGAPDTQYF
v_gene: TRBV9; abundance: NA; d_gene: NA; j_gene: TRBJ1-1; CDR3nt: TGTGCCAGCAGCGCGAGGAGGGAGGAGGTCGGAGGAGCTTTCTTT; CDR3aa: CASSARREEVGGAFF
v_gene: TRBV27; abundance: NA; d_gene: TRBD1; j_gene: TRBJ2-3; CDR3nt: TGTGCCGTCAGGGGGCTTAGCACAGATACGCAGTATTTT; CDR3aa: CAVRGLSTDTQYF
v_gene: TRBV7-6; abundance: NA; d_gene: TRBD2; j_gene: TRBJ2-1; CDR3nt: TGTGCCAGCAGCCCCATGAGAGGGCTAGCGGGTGTTGATGAGCAGTTCTTC; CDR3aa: CASSPMRGLAGVDEQFF